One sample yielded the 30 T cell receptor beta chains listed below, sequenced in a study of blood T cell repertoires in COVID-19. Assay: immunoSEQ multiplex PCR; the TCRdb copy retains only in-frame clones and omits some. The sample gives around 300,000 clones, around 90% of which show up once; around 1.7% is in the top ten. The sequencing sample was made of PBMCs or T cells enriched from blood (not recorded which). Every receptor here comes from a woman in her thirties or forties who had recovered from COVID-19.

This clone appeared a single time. This CDR3 reads CASSSGRMNTEAFF. The CDR3 coding sequence is TGTGCCAGCAGCTCAGGGCGGATGAACACTGAAGCTTTCTTT. The chain uses TRBV11-2 and TRBJ1-1; tentatively, D is TRBD1 (5 bases). The CDR3 contains 14 residues. The germline V gene encodes CDR1 SGHAT and CDR2 FQNNGV. The V end was cut by 4 bases, the J end by 0 bases, with 9 bases between.

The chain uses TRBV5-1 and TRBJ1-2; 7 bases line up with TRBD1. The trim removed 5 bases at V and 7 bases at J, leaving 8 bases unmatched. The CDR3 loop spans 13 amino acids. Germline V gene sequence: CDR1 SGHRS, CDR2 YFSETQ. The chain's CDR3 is CASRAGTEGGYTF. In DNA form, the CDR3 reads TGCGCCAGCAGGGCGGGGACAGAAGGTGGCTACACCTTC.

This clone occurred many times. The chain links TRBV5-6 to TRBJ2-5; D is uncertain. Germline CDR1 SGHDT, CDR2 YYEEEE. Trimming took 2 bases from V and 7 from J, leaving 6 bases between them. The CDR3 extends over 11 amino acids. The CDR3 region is CASSLTGTQYF. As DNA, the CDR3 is TGTGCCAGCAGCTTAACGGGGACCCAGTACTTC. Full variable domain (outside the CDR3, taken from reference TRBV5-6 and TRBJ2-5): DAGVTQSPTHLIKTRGQQVTLRCSPKSGHDTVSWYQQALGQGPQFIFQYYEEEERQRGNFPDRFSGHQFPNYSSELNVNALLLGDSALYLCASSLTGTQYFGPGTRLLVL.

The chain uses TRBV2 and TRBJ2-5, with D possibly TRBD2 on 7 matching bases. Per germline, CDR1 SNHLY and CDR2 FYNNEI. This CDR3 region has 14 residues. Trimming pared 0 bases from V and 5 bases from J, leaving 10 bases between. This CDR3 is CASSEARGLETQYF. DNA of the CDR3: TGTGCCAGCAGTGAAGCGCGGGGGCTGGAGACCCAGTACTTC.

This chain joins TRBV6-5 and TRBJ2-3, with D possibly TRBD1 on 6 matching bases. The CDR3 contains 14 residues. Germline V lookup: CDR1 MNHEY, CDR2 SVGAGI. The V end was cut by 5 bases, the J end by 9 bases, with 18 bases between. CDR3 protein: CASSLGGFRGTQYF. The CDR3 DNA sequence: TGTGCCAGCAGTCTAGGGGGTTTCAGAGGGACGCAGTATTTT.

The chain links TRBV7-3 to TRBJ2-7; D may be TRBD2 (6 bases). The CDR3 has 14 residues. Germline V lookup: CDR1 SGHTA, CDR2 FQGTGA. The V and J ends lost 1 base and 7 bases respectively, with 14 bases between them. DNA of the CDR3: TGTGCCAGCAGCTTAAACGCCAGGGCGGGGGAGCAGTACTTC. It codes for CASSLNARAGEQYF.

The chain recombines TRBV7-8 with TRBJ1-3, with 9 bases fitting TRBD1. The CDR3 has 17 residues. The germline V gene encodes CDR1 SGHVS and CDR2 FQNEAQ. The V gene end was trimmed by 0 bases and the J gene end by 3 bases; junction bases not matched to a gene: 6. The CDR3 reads CASSLAKTGGGGNTIYF. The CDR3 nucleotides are TGTGCCAGCAGCTTAGCCAAGACAGGGGGAGGTGGAAACACCATATATTTT. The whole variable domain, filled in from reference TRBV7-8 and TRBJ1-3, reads GAGVSQSPRYKVAKRGQDVALRCDPISGHVSLFWYQQALGQGPEFLTYFQNEAQLDKSGLPSDRFFAERPEGSVSTLKIQRTQQEDSAVYLCASSLAKTGGGGNTIYFGEGSWLTVV.

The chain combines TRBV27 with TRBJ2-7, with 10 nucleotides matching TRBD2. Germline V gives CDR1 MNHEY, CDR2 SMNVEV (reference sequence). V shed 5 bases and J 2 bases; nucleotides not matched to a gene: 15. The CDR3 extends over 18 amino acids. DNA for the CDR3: TGTGCCAGCAGTGGAACGACCATGGGACTAGCGTCCCCCTACGAGCAGTACTTC. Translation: CASSGTTMGLASPYEQYF.

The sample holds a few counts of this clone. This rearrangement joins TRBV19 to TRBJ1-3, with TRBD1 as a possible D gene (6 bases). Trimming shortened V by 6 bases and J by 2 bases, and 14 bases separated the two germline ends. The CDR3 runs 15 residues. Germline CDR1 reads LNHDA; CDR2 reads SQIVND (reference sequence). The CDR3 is CASSLQGLTGNTIYF. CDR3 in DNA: TGTGCCAGTAGCCTCCAGGGGCTTACTGGAAACACCATATATTTT.

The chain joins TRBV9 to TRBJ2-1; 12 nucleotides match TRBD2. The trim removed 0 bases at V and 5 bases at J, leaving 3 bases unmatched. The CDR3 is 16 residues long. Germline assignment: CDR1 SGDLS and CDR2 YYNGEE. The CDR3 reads CASSVELAGGNNEQFF. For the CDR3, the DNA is TGTGCCAGCAGCGTAGAACTAGCGGGAGGAAACAATGAGCAGTTCTTC. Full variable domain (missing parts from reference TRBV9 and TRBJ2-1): DSGVTQTPKHLITATGQRVTLRCSPRSGDLSVYWYQQSLDQGLQFLIQYYNGEERAKGNILERFSAQQFPDLHSELNLSSLELGDSALYFCASSVELAGGNNEQFFGPGTRLTVL.

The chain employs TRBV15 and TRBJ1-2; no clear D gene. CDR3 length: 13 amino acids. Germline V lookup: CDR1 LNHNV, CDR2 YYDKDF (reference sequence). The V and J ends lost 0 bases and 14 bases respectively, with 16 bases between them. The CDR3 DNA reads TGTGCCACCAGCAGAGATTTTGTCGAGGGCTCTACCTTC. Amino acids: CATSRDFVEGSTF.

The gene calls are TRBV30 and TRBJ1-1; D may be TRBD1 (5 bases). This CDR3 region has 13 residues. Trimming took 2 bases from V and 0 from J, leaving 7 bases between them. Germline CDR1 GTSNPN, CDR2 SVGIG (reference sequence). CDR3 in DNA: TGTGCCTGGAGTACAGGTCTGAACACTGAAGCTTTCTTT. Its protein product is CAWSTGLNTEAFF. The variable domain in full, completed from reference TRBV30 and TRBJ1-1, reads SQTIHQWPATLVQPVGSPLSLECTVEGTSNPNLYWYRQAAGRGLQLLFYSVGIGQISSEVPQNLSASRPQDRQFILSSKKLLLSDSGFYLCAWSTGLNTEAFFGQGTRLTVV.

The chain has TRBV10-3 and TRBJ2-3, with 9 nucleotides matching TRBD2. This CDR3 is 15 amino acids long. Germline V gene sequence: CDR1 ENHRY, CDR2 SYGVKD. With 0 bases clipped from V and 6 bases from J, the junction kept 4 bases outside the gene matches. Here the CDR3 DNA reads TGTGCCATCAGTGAGTCTGCGACTAGCGGCGATACGCAGTATTTT. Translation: CAISESATSGDTQYF.

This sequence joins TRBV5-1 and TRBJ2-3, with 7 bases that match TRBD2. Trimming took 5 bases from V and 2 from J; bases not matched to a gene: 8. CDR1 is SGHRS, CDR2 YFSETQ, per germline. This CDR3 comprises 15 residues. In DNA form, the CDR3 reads TGCGCCAGCAGTATGGGGAGGGCCCACACAGATACGCAGTATTTT. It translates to CASSMGRAHTDTQYF.

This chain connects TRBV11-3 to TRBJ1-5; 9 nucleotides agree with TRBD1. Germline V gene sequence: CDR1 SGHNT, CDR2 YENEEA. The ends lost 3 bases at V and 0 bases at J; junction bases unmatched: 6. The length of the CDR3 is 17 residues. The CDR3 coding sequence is TGTGCCAGCAGCTTCTCGGACAGGGGCTATAGCAATCAGCCCCAGCATTTT. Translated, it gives CASSFSDRGYSNQPQHF.

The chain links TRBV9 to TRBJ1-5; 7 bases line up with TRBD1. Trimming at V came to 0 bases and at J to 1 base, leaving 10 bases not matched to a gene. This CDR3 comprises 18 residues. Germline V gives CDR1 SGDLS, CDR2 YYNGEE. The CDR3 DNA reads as TGTGCCAGCAGCGTAGACCCTCTGAGACAGGGAAGCAATCAGCCCCAGCATTTT. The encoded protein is CASSVDPLRQGSNQPQHF.

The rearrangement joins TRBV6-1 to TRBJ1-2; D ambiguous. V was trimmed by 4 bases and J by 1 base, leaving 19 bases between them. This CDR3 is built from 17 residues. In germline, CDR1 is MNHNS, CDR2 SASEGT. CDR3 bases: TGTGCCAGCAGTGTTAAGGTCGGCCTCAGCGTTAACTATGGCTACACCTTC. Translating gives CASSVKVGLSVNYGYTF.

The DNA of the CDR3 is TGTGCCAGCAGCCAAGATAACGGTTCCCGAAACACCATATATTTT. Translating it yields CASSQDNGSRNTIYF. The gene calls are TRBV4-2 and TRBJ1-3, with D uncertain. Trimming removed 0 bases at V and 5 bases at J, with 11 bases between. CDR1 LGHNA and CDR2 YNFKEQ come from the germline V gene. The CDR3 sequence is 15 residues long.

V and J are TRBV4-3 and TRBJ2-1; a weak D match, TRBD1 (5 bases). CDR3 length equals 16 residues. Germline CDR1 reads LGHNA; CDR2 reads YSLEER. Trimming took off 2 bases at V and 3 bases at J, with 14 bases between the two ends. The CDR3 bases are TGCGCCAGCAGCCAATCGGTGGGCAGGGTCTACAATGAGCAGTTCTTC. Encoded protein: CASSQSVGRVYNEQFF.

The CDR3 coding sequence is TGCGCCAGCAGCATGTACAGGGGAAAAGACGGGGAGCTGTTTTTT. Translated: CASSMYRGKDGELFF. The J gene is TRBJ2-2, the V gene TRBV5-1; 7 bases agree with TRBD1. The junction had 10 bases not matched to a gene; V was cut back by 4 bases and J by 7 bases. Germline-derived CDR1 and CDR2 are SGHRS and YFSETQ. The CDR3 consists of 15 residues.

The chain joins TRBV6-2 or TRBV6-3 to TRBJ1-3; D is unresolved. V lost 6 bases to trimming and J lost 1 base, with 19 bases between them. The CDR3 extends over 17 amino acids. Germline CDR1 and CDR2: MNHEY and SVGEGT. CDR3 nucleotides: TGTGCCAGCAGCCCTTCTGGTGGGCACGGATCTGGAAACACCATATATTTT. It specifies CASSPSGGHGSGNTIYF.

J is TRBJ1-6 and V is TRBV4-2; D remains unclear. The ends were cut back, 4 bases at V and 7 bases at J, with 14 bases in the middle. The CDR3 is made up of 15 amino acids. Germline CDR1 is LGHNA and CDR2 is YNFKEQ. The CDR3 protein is CASSLHTAGNSPLHF. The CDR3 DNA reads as TGTGCCAGCAGCCTTCACACAGCGGGGAATTCACCCCTCCACTTT.

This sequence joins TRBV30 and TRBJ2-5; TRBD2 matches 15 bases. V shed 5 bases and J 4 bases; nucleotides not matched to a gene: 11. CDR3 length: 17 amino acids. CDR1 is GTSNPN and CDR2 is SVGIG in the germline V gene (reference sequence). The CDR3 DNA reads TGTGCCTGGGGATCCGGGACTAGCGGGGGGAGGGGAGAGACCCAGTACTTC. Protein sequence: CAWGSGTSGGRGETQYF.

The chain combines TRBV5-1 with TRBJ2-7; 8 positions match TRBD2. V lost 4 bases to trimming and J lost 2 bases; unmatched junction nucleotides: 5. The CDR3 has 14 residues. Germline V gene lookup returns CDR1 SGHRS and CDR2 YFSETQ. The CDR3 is CASSPERETYEQYF. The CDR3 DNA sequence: TGCGCCAGCAGCCCAGAGCGGGAGACCTACGAGCAGTACTTC.

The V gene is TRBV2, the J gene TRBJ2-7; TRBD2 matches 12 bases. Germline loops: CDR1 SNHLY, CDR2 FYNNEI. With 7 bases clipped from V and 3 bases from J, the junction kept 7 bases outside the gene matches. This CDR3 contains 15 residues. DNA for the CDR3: TGTGCCAGCACCCCGACTAGCGGGAGTGTCTACGAGCAGTACTTC. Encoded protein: CASTPTSGSVYEQYF.

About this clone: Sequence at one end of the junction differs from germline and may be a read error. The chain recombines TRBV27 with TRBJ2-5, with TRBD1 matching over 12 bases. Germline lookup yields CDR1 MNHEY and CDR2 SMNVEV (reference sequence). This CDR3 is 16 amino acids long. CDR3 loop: CASRFPGTGGEETQYF. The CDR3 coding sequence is TGTGCCAGCCGTTTCCCCGGGACAGGGGGCGAGGAGACCCAGTACTTC.

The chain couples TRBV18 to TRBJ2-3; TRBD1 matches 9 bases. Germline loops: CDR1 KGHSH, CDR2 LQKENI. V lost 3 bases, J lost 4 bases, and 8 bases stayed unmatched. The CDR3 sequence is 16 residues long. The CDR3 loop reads CASSPAGTGRPDTQYF. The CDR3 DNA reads TGTGCCAGCTCACCGGCCGGGACAGGGAGGCCAGATACGCAGTATTTT.

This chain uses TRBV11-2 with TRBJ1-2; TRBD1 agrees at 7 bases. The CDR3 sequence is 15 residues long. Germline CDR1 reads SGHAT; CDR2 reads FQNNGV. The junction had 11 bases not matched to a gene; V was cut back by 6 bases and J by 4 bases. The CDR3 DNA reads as TGTGCCAGCAGTCCGGACAGGATCGAGTTCTATGGCTACACCTTC. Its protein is CASSPDRIEFYGYTF.

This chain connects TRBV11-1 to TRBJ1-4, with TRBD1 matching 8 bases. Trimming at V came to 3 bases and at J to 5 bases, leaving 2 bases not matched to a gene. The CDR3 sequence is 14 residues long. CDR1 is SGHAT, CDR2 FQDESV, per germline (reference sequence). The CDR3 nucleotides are TGTGCCAGCAGCTTCCGACAGGGGAATGAAAAACTGTTTTTT. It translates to CASSFRQGNEKLFF.

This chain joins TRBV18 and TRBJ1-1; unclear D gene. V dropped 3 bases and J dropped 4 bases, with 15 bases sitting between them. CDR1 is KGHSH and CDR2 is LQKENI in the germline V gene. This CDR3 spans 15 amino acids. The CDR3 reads CASSPPAYSGTEAFF. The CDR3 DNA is TGTGCCAGCTCACCCCCAGCATATTCGGGCACTGAAGCTTTCTTT.